This section outlines one T cell receptor beta chain sequence together with its context. Its antigen is currently unknown. The read comes to an end 3 residues before the CDR3 does, leaving the germline J gene to fill in the end. The source of the sample is a study of T cells in women clearing cervical HPV infection. Study information: No precancer developed; the control's incident HPV16 infection cleared within 12 months. HLA type stays a possible confounder, typing being limited. General study points: Repertoire richness, not evenness, was significantly elevated in CIN3+ cases versus controls.

TCR beta CDR3 amplified by multiplex PCR from roughly 1,100 ng genomic DNA. Generated by immunoSEQ multiplex PCR, the TCRdb table keeps only in-frame clones and is missing some. Its listing shows more than 20,000 clones. The CDR3 contains 14 residues. CDR1 and CDR2 from the germline V gene are GTSNPN and SVGIG (reference sequence). V was clipped by 2 bases and J by 4 bases; unmatched bases: 7. The chain recombines TRBV30 with TRBJ1-2; 7 bases agree with TRBD1. The clonotype comes from a woman between 18 and 75 years old with a cervical HPV16 infection that either progressed to CIN3+ or cleared (not recorded which). Sequenced input: blood buffy coat. The CDR3 bases that were read are TGTGCCTGGAGTCGGACAGGTAACCCCTATGGC. This codes for CAWSRTGNPYG. The full CDR3 sequence reads CAWSRTGNPYGYTF.